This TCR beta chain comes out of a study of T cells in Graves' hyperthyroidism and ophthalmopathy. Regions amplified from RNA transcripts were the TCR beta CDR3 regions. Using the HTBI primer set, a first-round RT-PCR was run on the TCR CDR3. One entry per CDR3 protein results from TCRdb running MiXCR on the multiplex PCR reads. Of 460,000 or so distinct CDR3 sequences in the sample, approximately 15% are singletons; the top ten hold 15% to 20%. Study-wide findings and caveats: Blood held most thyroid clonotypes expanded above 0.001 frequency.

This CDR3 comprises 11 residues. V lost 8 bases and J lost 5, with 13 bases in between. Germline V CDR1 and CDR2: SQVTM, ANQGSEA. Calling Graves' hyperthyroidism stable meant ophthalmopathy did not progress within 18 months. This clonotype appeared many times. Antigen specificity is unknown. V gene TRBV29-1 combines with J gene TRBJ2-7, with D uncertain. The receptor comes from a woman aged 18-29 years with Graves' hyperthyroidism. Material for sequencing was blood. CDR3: CSFRQTHEQYF. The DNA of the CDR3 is TGCAGCTTCCGCCAGACACACGAGCAGTACTTC.